These 26 T cell receptor beta chains came from one sample sequenced in a study of T cell repertoires in cytomegalovirus infection. In TCRdb, the reads were re-called with MiXCR into one record per CDR3 protein. This table holds around 100,000 distinct CDR3 sequences, 15% to 20% found once. Sequences were obtained from PBMCs. All receptors derive from a human donor in good health (CMV status not recorded). Some clones in this sample may be carry-over from other donors' samples.

V is TRBV11-2 and J is TRBJ2-2, with 7 bases that match TRBD2. The CDR3 sequence is 11 residues long. The trim removed 9 bases at V and 7 bases at J, leaving 2 bases unmatched. CDR1 and CDR2 (germline): SGHAT, FQNNGV. The chain's CDR3 is CASGRDGELFF. The DNA of the CDR3 is TGTGCCAGTGGGAGGGACGGGGAGCTGTTTTTT.

This clonotype was picked up many times. V usage is TRBV10-3 and J usage is TRBJ2-1; D unclear. The CDR3 spans 14 residues. Per germline, CDR1 ENHRY and CDR2 SYGVKD. Trimming took 4 bases from V and 2 from J, leaving 9 bases between them. CDR3 coding DNA: TGTGCCATCAGTGGGACCTCGGCCTACAATGAGCAGTTCTTC. Translating gives CAISGTSAYNEQFF.

The table lists this clonotype with many counts. J is TRBJ2-7 and V is TRBV12-3 or TRBV12-4; tentative D call: TRBD1 (5 bases). V lost 1 base, J lost 6 bases, and 10 bases lay in between. The CDR3 contains 13 residues. The CDR3 loop is CASSLGGYGEQYF. The CDR3 DNA follows: TGTGCCAGCAGTTTAGGGGGCTATGGCGAGCAGTACTTC.

This clonotype was seen only a few times. The chain recombines TRBV7-3 with TRBJ2-1; TRBD2 agrees at 7 bases. The J segment lost 9 bases and the V segment lost 6 bases, leaving 8 bases of the junction unmatched. Germline values: CDR1 SGHTA, CDR2 FQGTGA. The CDR3 length is 13 residues. CDR3 nucleotides: TGTGCCAGCAGTTCAGGACTAGTAACTGAGCAGTTCTTC. Translated, it gives CASSSGLVTEQFF.

This clonotype was counted only a few times. This chain joins TRBV5-5 and TRBJ2-3; D gene ambiguous. V shed 4 bases and J shed 2 bases, with 11 bases lying between them. Germline V gives CDR1 SGHKS, CDR2 YYEKEE (reference sequence). The CDR3 is made up of 14 amino acids. In DNA form, the CDR3 reads TGTGCCAGCAGCCCGTTTGTAGCCACAGATACGCAGTATTTT. Amino acid sequence: CASSPFVATDTQYF. Using reference TRBV5-5 and TRBJ2-3 for the parts outside the CDR3, the full variable domain is DAGVTQSPTHLIKTRGQQVTLRCSPISGHKSVSWYQQVLGQGPQFIFQYYEKEERGRGNFPDRFSARQFPNYSSELNVNALLLGDSALYLCASSPFVATDTQYFGPGTRLTVL.

This clonotype occurred many times. V gene TRBV7-2 combines with J gene TRBJ2-5; 10 bases fit TRBD2. The CDR3 extends over 17 amino acids. V was clipped by 1 base and J by 4 bases; unmatched bases: 9. In germline, CDR1 is SGHTA, CDR2 FQGNSA. The CDR3 DNA is TGTGCCAGCAGCTTAGGATGGGTAGCGGGGGGAGGAGAGACCCAGTACTTC. Protein product: CASSLGWVAGGGETQYF.

The rearrangement uses TRBV5-1 and TRBJ2-3; D unresolved. CDR3 length: 13 residues. Germline CDR1 SGHRS, CDR2 YFSETQ. Trimming removed 4 bases from V and 0 bases from J, with 6 bases in between. DNA for the CDR3: TGCGCCAGCAGCGGGGTTAGCACAGATACGCAGTATTTT. Its translation: CASSGVSTDTQYF.

This clonotype was recorded a few times. The chain is built from TRBV4-3 and TRBJ1-4; D unclear. The CDR3 loop spans 13 amino acids. Germline assignment: CDR1 LGHNA and CDR2 YSLEER. The V gene lost 4 bases and the J gene lost 7 bases, with 10 bases spanning the gap. Here the CDR3 DNA reads TGCGCCAGCAGCCTCCTTTGGCGTGAAAAACTGTTTTTT. This translates into CASSLLWREKLFF.

There are a few counts of this clonotype. The chain combines TRBV20-1 with TRBJ1-6; D might be TRBD1 (5 bases). Trimming cost V 0 bases and J 7 bases, with 13 bases left between them. CDR3 length equals 15 residues. Germline V lookup: CDR1 DFQATT, CDR2 SNEGSKA (reference sequence). The CDR3 DNA is TGCAGTGCTAGAGATGGAAGGGGCTGGAATTCACCCCTCCACTTT. Translation gives CSARDGRGWNSPLHF.

This clonotype has just a few counts. V and J are TRBV20-1 and TRBJ2-3; the D gene is possibly TRBD2 (6 bases). This CDR3 is built from 14 residues. V lost 6 bases to trimming and J lost 3 bases, with 16 bases between them. From germline, CDR1 is DFQATT and CDR2 SNEGSKA (reference sequence). CDR3: CSAPEAGQTDTQYF. CDR3 coding DNA: TGCAGTGCCCCTGAGGCGGGGCAGACAGATACGCAGTATTTT.

In its sample, this clonotype was seen once. The V and J genes are TRBV30 and TRBJ2-5; D might be TRBD2 (6 bases). This CDR3 comprises 14 residues. Germline-derived CDR1 and CDR2 are GTSNPN and SVGIG (reference sequence). Trimming pared 0 bases from V and 5 bases from J, leaving 13 bases between. As DNA, the CDR3 is TGTGCCTGGAGTGTACGGCGGGGTTCGGAGACCCAGTACTTC. This codes for CAWSVRRGSETQYF.

The sample holds a few counts of this clonotype. The chain joins TRBV5-6 to TRBJ1-2, with TRBD1 matching over 7 bases. CDR1 SGHDT and CDR2 YYEEEE come from the germline V gene. Trimming cost V 3 bases and J 7 bases; bases outside gene matches: 18. This CDR3 comprises 17 residues. CDR3: CASSSQTGRFRVRGYTF. In DNA form, the CDR3 reads TGTGCCAGCAGCTCCCAGACAGGGAGGTTTCGCGTTCGTGGCTACACCTTC.

This clonotype was found many times. The chain uses TRBV7-2 and TRBJ2-7, with 15 bases that match TRBD2. Germline V lookup: CDR1 SGHTA, CDR2 FQGNSA. CDR3 length: 15 residues. V was clipped by 5 bases and J by 4 bases; unmatched bases: 3. In DNA form, the CDR3 reads TGTGCCAGCAGCGACGGGACTAGCGGGGGGTACGAGCAGTACTTC. The encoded protein is CASSDGTSGGYEQYF.

The chain combines TRBV28 with TRBJ2-5, with 7 bases identical to TRBD1. The CDR3 totals 14 residues. Germline V gives CDR1 MDHEN, CDR2 SYDVKM. V shed 3 bases, J shed 2 bases, and the junction held 3 bases outside the gene matches. CDR3 nucleotides: TGTGCCAGCAGTTTTGGGGGACAGCAAGAGACCCAGTACTTC. Its translation: CASSFGGQQETQYF. Variable domain in full (rest from reference TRBV28 and TRBJ2-5): DVKVTQSSRYLVKRTGEKVFLECVQDMDHENMFWYRQDPGLGLRLIYFSYDVKMKEKGDIPEGYSVSREKKERFSLILESASTNQTSMYLCASSFGGQQETQYFGPGTRLLVL.

This clonotype has ten or more counts. V and J are TRBV14 and TRBJ1-1, with D possibly matching TRBD1 (6 bases). The CDR3 is 13 residues long. Between the trimmed V and J ends, which lost 3 bases and 7 bases, there was a span of 12 bases. Germline V gene lookup returns CDR1 SGHDN and CDR2 FVKESK. DNA of the CDR3: TGTGCCAGCAGCCACTTCCAGGGGATTGAAGCTTTCTTT. It encodes CASSHFQGIEAFF. Looking up the rest from reference TRBV14 and TRBJ1-1 gives the full variable domain: EAGVTQFPSHSVIEKGQTVTLRCDPISGHDNLYWYRRVMGKEIKFLLHFVKESKQDESGMPNNRFLAERTGGTYSTLKVQPAELEDSGVYFCASSHFQGIEAFFGQGTRLTVV.

This clonotype has only a few counts. The chain is built from TRBV20-1 and TRBJ2-1; D is uncertain. V lost 1 base, J lost 8 bases, and 24 bases lay in between. The CDR3 contains 17 residues. Germline V gives CDR1 DFQATT, CDR2 SNEGSKA (reference sequence). CDR3 protein: CSARVPQLAAGRDEQFF. CDR3 nucleotides: TGCAGTGCTAGAGTCCCCCAGCTGGCGGCCGGAAGGGATGAGCAGTTCTTC.

About this clonotype: One end of the junction does not line up with germline, which may come from a read error. This chain connects TRBV14 to TRBJ1-3; TRBD1 aligns across 7 bases. CDR3 length: 14 residues. CDR1 and CDR2 (germline): SGHDN, FVKESK. Here the CDR3 reads CAGSQGGGGNTIYF. The CDR3 nucleotides read TGTGCCGGCAGCCAAGGAGGGGGCGGAAACACCATATATTTT.

The chain couples TRBV6-2 or TRBV6-3 to TRBJ2-2, with D perhaps TRBD2 (6 bases). The CDR3 totals 15 residues. The ends were cut back, 6 bases at V and 5 bases at J, with 16 bases in the middle. Germline lookup yields CDR1 MNHEY and CDR2 SVGEGT. In DNA, the CDR3 is TGTGCCAGCAGCCCCTTGTGGGGAGGAACCGGGGAGCTGTTTTTT. Amino acids: CASSPLWGGTGELFF.

In its sample, this clonotype was seen many times. V usage is TRBV7-2 and J usage is TRBJ2-7, with D perhaps TRBD2 (5 bases). The germline V gene encodes CDR1 SGHTA and CDR2 FQGNSA. Trimming removed 0 bases at V and 1 base at J, with 10 bases between. This CDR3 region has 15 residues. This chain's CDR3 is CASSLAQTGSYEQYF. The CDR3 nucleotides are TGTGCCAGCAGCTTAGCGCAGACGGGATCCTACGAGCAGTACTTC.

In DNA form, the CDR3 reads TGTGCCAGCAGCTTAGCAGCCGGGTACGCAGATACGCAGTATTTT. It codes for CASSLAAGYADTQYF. The V and J genes are TRBV7-2 and TRBJ2-3; no clear D. The CDR3 consists of 15 residues. Trimming removed 0 bases at V and 4 bases at J, with 11 bases between. Germline loops: CDR1 SGHTA, CDR2 FQGNSA.

The genes are TRBV18 and TRBJ1-1; 11 nucleotides match TRBD1. The trim removed 3 bases at V and 1 base at J, leaving 4 bases unmatched. Germline-derived CDR1 and CDR2 are KGHSH and LQKENI. The CDR3 is made up of 16 amino acids. CDR3 sequence (DNA): TGTGCCAGCTCACCCTTGGACAGGGGGCGGAACACTGAAGCTTTCTTT. Translated, it gives CASSPLDRGRNTEAFF.

V and J are TRBV7-9 and TRBJ1-2; D is perhaps TRBD1 (6 bases). Trimming took 3 bases from V and 3 from J, leaving 8 bases between them. Germline CDR1 SEHNR, CDR2 FQNEAQ (reference sequence). There are 13 residues in the CDR3. CDR3 nucleotides: TGTGCCAGCAGCTTGGGGGCACACTATGGCTACACCTTC. This translates into CASSLGAHYGYTF.

This clonotype was counted ten times or more. The chain is built from TRBV12-3 or TRBV12-4 and TRBJ1-1, with 10 positions matching TRBD1. The ends lost 3 bases at V and 4 bases at J; junction bases unmatched: 2. The CDR3 length is 14 residues. The CDR3: CASSFRTGGTEAFF. The CDR3 nucleotides are TGTGCCAGCAGTTTCAGGACAGGGGGCACTGAAGCTTTCTTT.

This clonotype was detected only a few times. V gene TRBV6-6 combines with J gene TRBJ1-1; D not resolved. The CDR3 loop spans 13 amino acids. Trimming left V 5 bases short and J 4 bases short, with 11 bases between. Germline V gene sequence: CDR1 MNHNY, CDR2 SVGAGI (reference sequence). The CDR3 nucleotides read TGTGCCAGCAGTAATTCAGGTGTCACTGAAGCTTTCTTT. Translated: CASSNSGVTEAFF.

Only a few counts were recorded for this clonotype. This rearrangement joins TRBV20-1 to TRBJ1-1; D is ambiguous. The ends were cut back, 3 bases at V and 3 bases at J, with 11 bases in the middle. The CDR3 contains 13 residues. Germline V CDR1 and CDR2: DFQATT, SNEGSKA (reference sequence). In DNA, the CDR3 is TGCAGTGCTAGTAGAGGCGGGTACACTGAAGCTTTCTTT. This codes for CSASRGGYTEAFF.

The CDR3 reads CASSQDIRGGGKETQYF. The CDR3 coding sequence is TGTGCCAGCAGCCAAGATATACGTGGCGGGGGGAAGGAGACCCAGTACTTC. The chain combines TRBV14 with TRBJ2-5; 8 bases align to TRBD2. CDR3 length: 17 residues. V shed 0 bases, J shed 5 bases, and the junction held 11 bases outside the gene matches. The germline V gene has CDR1 SGHDN and CDR2 FVKESK.